The entry below describes one T cell receptor beta chain. The sample originates from a study of shared clonotypes between healthy human individuals. Method: immunoSEQ multiplex PCR; TCRdb's copy keeps in-frame clones and lacks some. The sample lists about 1.5 million clones, 95% to 99% occurring once. CD45RA+ naive and CD45RA-negative memory subsets were separated from CD4+ cells. Germline CDR1 and CDR2: SEHNR and FQNEAQ (reference sequence). V dropped 1 base and J dropped 1 base, with 5 bases sitting between them. CDR3 size: 14 residues. The chain links TRBV7-9 to TRBJ1-5; D gene ambiguous. Sequencing was done on a sample of naive CD4+ T cells sorted from blood. Regarding subset: CD45RA+ positively selected. The source of this sequence is a man aged 25 to 45 in good health. CDR3 in DNA: TGTGCCAGCAGCTTAGGGATGAGCAATCAGCCCCAGCATTTT. It codes for CASSLGMSNQPQHF. Supplemented by reference TRBV7-9 and TRBJ1-5, the full variable domain reads DTGVSQNPRHKITKRGQNVTFRCDPISEHNRLYWYRQTLGQGPEFLTYFQNEAQLEKSRLLSDRFSAERPKGSFSTLEIQRTEQGDSAMYLCASSLGMSNQPQHFGDGTRLSIL.